Detailed here is one T cell receptor (beta chain). The antigen is unknown. The authors produced TCR alpha and TCR beta cDNA libraries with sample barcodes and UMIs by 5'RACE using constant-segment primers. TCRdb independently ran MiXCR on the 5' RACE reads; one entry per CDR3 protein. In the table there are around 200,000 distinct CDR3 sequences, more than 9% of which are singletons. The sample is drawn from a study of T-cell memory formation after mild COVID-19. Study in general: Clustering of TCRs was largely donor specific.

Findings of the study overall: The finding that pre-infection memory included some responding clones suggested that cross-reactive memory joined.

J was trimmed by 7 bases and V by 6 bases; bases with no gene match: 6. CDR1 SGHRS and CDR2 YFSETQ come from the germline V gene. This CDR3 is built from 13 residues. The sequenced sample consisted of PBMCs or a T cell subset sorted from them (not recorded which). The clonotype originates from a man aged 18 to 29 who had mild COVID-19 (a few samples of this study predate the infection). Cell type and time point are not known. V and J are TRBV5-1 and TRBJ1-4; 7 bases are a match to TRBD1. CDR3 nucleotide sequence: TGCGCCAGCACCGGGACAGAGGGTGAAAAACTGTTTTTT. Its translation: CASTGTEGEKLFF.